One and the same sample provided the 19 T cell receptor beta chains below, sequenced in a study of early T cells in non-severe SARS-CoV-2 infection. TCRdb recomputed calls from the 5' RACE reads with MiXCR, one row per CDR3 protein. The sample yields some 96,000 distinct CDR3 sequences, 13% seen once. The sample taken for sequencing was whole blood. These receptors originate from an adult who was a healthcare worker with PCR-confirmed SARS-CoV-2 infection or an uninfected control (not recorded which).

This clonotype was observed a few times. This rearrangement joins TRBV5-1 to TRBJ2-7; 7 bases line up with TRBD2. Germline CDR1 is SGHRS and CDR2 is YFSETQ. This CDR3 is built from 14 residues. With 1 base clipped from V and 3 bases from J, the junction kept 4 bases outside the gene matches. CDR3 amino acids: CASSLSGVVYEQYF. CDR3 in DNA: TGCGCCAGCAGCTTGAGCGGGGTAGTCTACGAGCAGTACTTC.

This clonotype was seen a few times. The chain carries TRBV11-2 and TRBJ2-3; 16 bases match TRBD2. With 3 bases clipped from V and 5 bases from J, the junction kept 5 bases outside the gene matches. Germline CDR1 SGHAT, CDR2 FQNNGV. CDR3 length equals 17 residues. CDR3 bases: TGTGCCAGCAGCTTGGGACTAGCGGGGGGGCAGGGAGATACGCAGTATTTT. Protein product: CASSLGLAGGQGDTQYF.

The chain carries TRBV19 and TRBJ2-2; no firm D call. V was pared by 1 base and J by 6 bases, with 15 bases between. The CDR3 is made up of 16 amino acids. CDR1 LNHDA and CDR2 SQIVND come from the germline V gene (reference sequence). The CDR3 protein is CASSIALGLSAGELFF. CDR3 in DNA: TGTGCCAGTAGTATAGCCTTGGGGTTAAGTGCCGGGGAGCTGTTTTTT.

In this sample, this clonotype turned up a few times. The chain carries TRBV18 and TRBJ1-5; D unresolved. CDR1 and CDR2 (germline): KGHSH, LQKENI. This CDR3 is built from 13 residues. Trimming took off 3 bases at V and 9 bases at J, with 12 bases between the two ends. The CDR3 bases are TGTGCCAGCTCACCCGCTTACTCGGGGCCCCAGCATTTT. Protein: CASSPAYSGPQHF.

V gene TRBV4-2 combines with J gene TRBJ2-3; D unresolved. From germline, CDR1 is LGHNA and CDR2 YNFKEQ. The CDR3 has 17 amino acids. The germline V and J ends were trimmed by 4 bases and 1 base, with 18 bases remaining between them. CDR3 loop: CASSLAWSAPGTDTQYF. For the CDR3, the DNA is TGTGCCAGCAGCCTGGCTTGGAGCGCCCCTGGCACAGATACGCAGTATTTT.

This chain connects TRBV4-1 to TRBJ2-1, with 8 nucleotides matching TRBD2. Germline V gives CDR1 MGHRA, CDR2 YSYEKL. The CDR3 spans 14 residues. V shed 1 base and J 15 bases; nucleotides not matched to a gene: 11. DNA of the CDR3: TGCGCCAGCAGCCAAGCAGGCGGACCGGGGGGGCGGTTCTTC. It specifies CASSQAGGPGGRFF.

As regards this clonotype: This may stem from a read error, because a much larger clone lies one nucleotide away. The V call is TRBV20-1, the J call TRBJ1-1; no clear D. The CDR3 runs 12 residues. Germline CDR1 and CDR2: DFQATT and SNEGSKA (reference sequence). The CDR3: CNASPINTEAFF. The CDR3 nucleotides are TGCAATGCTAGCCCAATAAACACTGAAGCTTTCTTT.

This clonotype appeared a few times. CDR3 sequence: CASRNTGGGETQYF. CDR3 bases: TGTGCCAGCAGGAACACAGGGGGTGGCGAGACCCAGTACTTC. V usage is TRBV12-3 or TRBV12-4 and J usage is TRBJ2-5, with TRBD1 matching over 8 bases. The CDR3 spans 14 residues. The V and J ends lost 6 bases and 5 bases, in that order; junction bases with no gene match: 8.

Many counts were recorded for this clonotype. The rearrangement links TRBV6-2 or TRBV6-3 to TRBJ2-1; 8 nucleotides agree with TRBD1. CDR1 is MNHEY and CDR2 is SVGEGT in the germline V gene. The V and J ends lost 6 bases and 3 bases, in that order; junction bases with no gene match: 7. The CDR3 is 15 residues long. The CDR3 coding sequence is TGTGCCAGCAGCCGCCGGGACAGGCTCTACAATGAGCAGTTCTTC. Residues: CASSRRDRLYNEQFF.

In this sample, this clonotype turned up many times. The chain couples TRBV20-1 to TRBJ1-2; no clear D gene. V dropped 1 base and J dropped 2 bases, with 8 bases sitting between them. Germline V gene lookup returns CDR1 DFQATT and CDR2 SNEGSKA (reference sequence). The CDR3 runs to 13 residues. CDR3 coding DNA: TGCAGTGCTAGAGGGGAAGGGAACTATGGCTACACCTTC. Translating gives CSARGEGNYGYTF.

The chain couples TRBV19 to TRBJ2-5; D is possibly TRBD1 or TRBD2 (5 bases each). The V end was cut by 1 base, the J end by 1 base, with 10 bases between. Germline V gives CDR1 LNHDA, CDR2 SQIVND (reference sequence). The CDR3 totals 15 residues. CDR3 region: CASSIVVGVQETQYF. CDR3 in DNA: TGTGCCAGTAGTATAGTGGTGGGGGTCCAAGAGACCCAGTACTTC.

J is TRBJ1-5 and V is TRBV6-4, with D hard to call. The germline CDR1 and CDR2 sequences are MRHNA and SNTAGT. Trimming left V 3 bases short and J 3 bases short, with 6 bases between. This CDR3 region has 13 residues. In DNA form, the CDR3 reads TGTGCCAGCAGTGATGGGTACAATCAGCCCCAGCATTTT. Translated, it gives CASSDGYNQPQHF.

V usage is TRBV20-1 and J usage is TRBJ1-2; 9 nucleotides match TRBD1. The CDR3 contains 15 residues. CDR1 is DFQATT and CDR2 is SNEGSKA in the germline V gene (reference sequence). V shed 1 base and J 3 bases; nucleotides not matched to a gene: 6. The CDR3 spells CSARGGDRVHYGYTF. The CDR3, as DNA: TGCAGTGCTAGAGGAGGGGACAGGGTGCACTATGGCTACACCTTC.

This clonotype was counted between two and nine times. The chain couples TRBV5-1 to TRBJ1-2; weak D call: TRBD1 (5 bases). With 0 bases removed from V and 4 bases from J, the gap between germline ends came to 13 bases. The CDR3 runs to 15 residues. The germline gives CDR1 SGHRS, CDR2 YFSETQ. As DNA, the CDR3 is TGCGCCAGCAGCTTGGAAGGGGAACCCTCCTATGGCTACACCTTC. This encodes CASSLEGEPSYGYTF.

This chain links TRBV18 with TRBJ1-2; 9 nucleotides match TRBD1. The CDR3 consists of 17 residues. With V trimmed by 6 bases and J by 7 bases, 18 bases remained unmatched. Germline CDR1 and CDR2: KGHSH and LQKENI. CDR3: CASSPQYTTGGSFGYTF. In nucleotides, the CDR3 is TGTGCCAGCTCGCCCCAGTATACGACAGGGGGATCTTTTGGCTACACCTTC.

J is TRBJ1-5 and V is TRBV28; 9 bases align to TRBD1. The CDR3 runs to 16 residues. Losses at the gene ends were 6 bases for V and 6 bases for J; bases not matched to a gene: 12. Looked up from germline, CDR1 is MDHEN and CDR2 is SYDVKM. Here the CDR3 DNA reads TGTGCCAGCAGATCCGGGGGCGGGACAGGGATTCAGCCCCAGCATTTT. Its protein product is CASRSGGGTGIQPQHF.

V gene TRBV6-6 combines with J gene TRBJ2-3; D may be TRBD1 (6 bases). CDR3 length: 12 residues. In germline, CDR1 is MNHNY, CDR2 SVGAGI (reference sequence). V gave up 9 bases and J gave up 4 bases, with 11 bases separating them. CDR3 sequence: CASGTTPDTQYF. In DNA form, the CDR3 reads TGTGCCAGTGGGACAACCCCAGATACGCAGTATTTT.

This clonotype showed up just a few times. CDR3: CASGQGTGQPQHF. Written as DNA, the CDR3 is TGTGCCAGTGGCCAGGGGACGGGGCAGCCCCAGCATTTT. The rearrangement uses TRBV6-6 and TRBJ1-5, with D possibly being TRBD1 (6 bases). Germline loops: CDR1 MNHNY, CDR2 SVGAGI (reference sequence). V lost 9 bases and J lost 7, with 16 bases in between. This CDR3 comprises 13 residues.

The chain joins TRBV4-2 to TRBJ1-2; tentatively, D is TRBD1 (5 bases). V lost 1 base to trimming and J lost 5 bases, with 14 bases between them. The germline gives CDR1 LGHNA, CDR2 YNFKEQ. The CDR3 length is 15 residues. Here the CDR3 DNA reads TGTGCCAGCAGCCAAGCCCAGGGTATACGGTATGGCTACACCTTC. Protein: CASSQAQGIRYGYTF.